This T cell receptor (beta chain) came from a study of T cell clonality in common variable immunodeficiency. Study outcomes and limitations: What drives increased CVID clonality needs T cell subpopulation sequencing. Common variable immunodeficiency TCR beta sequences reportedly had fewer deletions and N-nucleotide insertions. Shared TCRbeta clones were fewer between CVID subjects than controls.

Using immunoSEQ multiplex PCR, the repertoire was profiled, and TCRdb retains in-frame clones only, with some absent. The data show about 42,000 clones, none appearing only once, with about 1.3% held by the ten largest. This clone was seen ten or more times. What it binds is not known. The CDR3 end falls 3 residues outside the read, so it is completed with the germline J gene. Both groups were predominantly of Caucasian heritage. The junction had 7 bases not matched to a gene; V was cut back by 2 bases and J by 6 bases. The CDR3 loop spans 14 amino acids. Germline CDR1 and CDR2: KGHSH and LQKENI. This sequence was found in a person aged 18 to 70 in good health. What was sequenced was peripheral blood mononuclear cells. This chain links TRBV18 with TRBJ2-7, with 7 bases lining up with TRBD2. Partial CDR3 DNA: TGTGCCAGCTCACCAGGAGGACTAGTAAGCGAG. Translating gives CASSPGGLVSE. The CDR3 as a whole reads CASSPGGLVSEQYF.